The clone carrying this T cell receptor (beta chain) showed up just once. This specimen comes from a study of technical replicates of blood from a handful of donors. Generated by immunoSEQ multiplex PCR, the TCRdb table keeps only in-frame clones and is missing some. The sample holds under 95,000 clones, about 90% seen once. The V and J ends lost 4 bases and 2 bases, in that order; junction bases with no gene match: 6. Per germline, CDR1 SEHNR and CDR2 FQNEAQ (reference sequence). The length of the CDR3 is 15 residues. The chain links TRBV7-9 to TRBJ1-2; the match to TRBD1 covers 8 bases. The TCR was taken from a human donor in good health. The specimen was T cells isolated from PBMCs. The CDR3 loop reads CASSSPSGGNYGYTF. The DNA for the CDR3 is TGTGCCAGCAGCTCCCCGTCAGGGGGCAACTATGGCTACACCTTC.